A selection of T cell receptor beta chains follows, all from one sample in a study of post-analysis software for immune sequencing data. TCRdb reprocessed the PCR reads via MiXCR and lists one record per CDR3 protein. This table has 650,000 to 850,000 distinct CDR3 sequences, under 60% appearing once. Source material: blood. Receptors were obtained from a girl between 5 and 17 years old with multiple sclerosis. CDR3s include the opening cysteine and the closing phenylalanine or tryptophan. D genes are given only for firm matches. The size of a clone is reported for some rows only, either as once, few or many, or as a class for expanded clones.

v_gene	d_gene	j_gene	len	abundance	CDR3nt	CDR3aa
TRBV6-1	-	TRBJ2-4	13	-	TGTGCCAGCACAGGTGGTCTGAGATACCAGCAGTACTTC	CASTGGLRYQQYF
TRBV14	-	TRBJ2-2	19	-	TGTGCCAGCAGCCACTCGGGGGGCAGATCTAGACCTAACACCGGGGAGCTGTTTTTT	CASSHSGGRSRPNTGELFF
TRBV15	TRBD2	TRBJ2-7	17	few	TGTGCCACCAGCAGAGATCTCCTAGCGGGAGGGGGAAGCGAGCAGTACTTC	CATSRDLLAGGGSEQYF
TRBV27	-	TRBJ2-6	17	-	TGTGCCAGCAGTTTATTGGAGGGGCGCTCTGGGGCCAACGTCCTGACTTTC	CASSLLEGRSGANVLTF
TRBV7-3	-	TRBJ2-1	13	-	TGTGCCAGCAGCCGAGGGGTCGTAGGCGAGCAGTTCTTC	CASSRGVVGEQFF
TRBV5-4	TRBD2	TRBJ2-7	15	few	TGTGCCAGCAGCCTCCCGGGAGGAAGGTCCTACGAGCAGTACTTC	CASSLPGGRSYEQYF
TRBV3-1	TRBD2	TRBJ2-7	15	few	TGTGCCAGCAGCCAAGACCCCGGTCGGGGGGACGAGCAGTACTTC	CASSQDPGRGDEQYF
TRBV20-1	TRBD2	TRBJ2-3	16	-	TGCAGTGCCTTTTCGGGACTAGCGGGAGGGGCAGATACGCAGTATTTT	CSAFSGLAGGADTQYF
TRBV4-3	-	TRBJ1-6	13	-	TGCGCCAGCAGCCAGACCGGGGTAGGGCCCCTCCACTTT	CASSQTGVGPLHF
TRBV12-3/TRBV12-4	TRBD2	TRBJ2-1	16	-	TGTGCCAGCAGTCGGACTAGCGGGAAACTAGGAAATGAGCAGTTCTTC	CASSRTSGKLGNEQFF
TRBV6-2/TRBV6-3	-	TRBJ2-7	17	-	TGTGCCAGCAGTTCTGGGGATGGCGCGGGAAATTCCTACGAGCAGTACTTC	CASSSGDGAGNSYEQYF
TRBV5-6	-	TRBJ1-2	16	-	TGTGCCAGCAGCTTGCACTCGGGCAGATCGACCTCGGGCTACACCTTC	CASSLHSGRSTSGYTF
TRBV7-2	-	TRBJ2-2	15	-	TGTGCCAGCAGCTTAGGGACAGACAACACCGGGGAGCTGTTTTTT	CASSLGTDNTGELFF
TRBV5-5	-	TRBJ2-1	13	-	TGTGCCGGCAGCTTGGATGGCCGTGGTGAGCAGTTCTTC	CAGSLDGRGEQFF
TRBV30	-	TRBJ2-4	12	-	TGTGCCTGGAGTGCCACCGGGACCAAGGAGTACTTC	CAWSATGTKEYF
TRBV10-3	-	TRBJ2-7	11	few	TGTGCCATCAGTGAGGGCTCCGAGCAGTACTTC	CAISEGSEQYF
TRBV4-3	-	TRBJ2-2	14	-	TGCGCCAGCAGCCAAGACCCGAACACCGGGGAGCTGTTTTTT	CASSQDPNTGELFF
TRBV9	-	TRBJ2-7	15	many	TGTGCCAGCAGCGTAGAAGCGGTTAGCTCCTACGAGCAGTACTTC	CASSVEAVSSYEQYF
TRBV20-1	-	TRBJ2-4	17	few	TGCAGTGCCGCCAAAAGGACAAGAGGGATAACCAAAAACATTCAGTACTTC	CSAAKRTRGITKNIQYF
TRBV20-1	TRBD1	TRBJ2-7	13	few	TGCAGTGCCCTGACAGGGAGCTCCTACGAGCAGTACTTC	CSALTGSSYEQYF
TRBV24-1	TRBD1	TRBJ2-2	18	-	TGTGCCACCAGTGCCAGAGGACAGGGTCAAAAGAAAGCCGGGGAGCTGTTTTTT	CATSARGQGQKKAGELFF
TRBV12-3/TRBV12-4	TRBD1	TRBJ2-6	16	few	TGTGCCAGCACCTGGGACAGGGGGCTTGGGGCCAACGTCCTGACTTTC	CASTWDRGLGANVLTF
TRBV7-9	-	TRBJ2-1	15	few	TGTGCCAGCTCAAACCTCCGGGAGAGCTACAATGAGCAGTTCTTC	CASSNLRESYNEQFF
TRBV25-1	TRBD1	TRBJ2-7	13	few	TGTGCCAGCAGTGAAACAGGGGCCTACGAGCAGTACTTC	CASSETGAYEQYF
TRBV9	TRBD2	TRBJ2-5	16	-	TGTGCCAGCAGCGTGGGACTAGCGGGAGGGAAGGAGACCCAGTACTTC	CASSVGLAGGKETQYF
TRBV5-6	TRBD2	TRBJ2-1	16	-	TGTACCAGCAGCTCGGGACTAGCGGGAGTTATCAATGAGCAGTTCTTC	CTSSSGLAGVINEQFF
TRBV7-9	-	TRBJ1-5	14	-	TGTGCCAGCACCGACTCCTACGGTAATCAGCCCCAGCATTTT	CASTDSYGNQPQHF
TRBV5-1	-	TRBJ2-1	15	-	TGCGCCAGCAGCTTAGACCCGACCTCCTACAATGAGCAGTTCTTC	CASSLDPTSYNEQFF
TRBV20-1	-	TRBJ2-7	12	-	TGCAGTGCTAGGAGGGAGTGGGGACAGCAGTACTTC	CSARREWGQQYF
TRBV7-9	TRBD2	TRBJ2-7	17	few	TGTGCCAGCAGCTCGGGGACTAGCGGGAGGTTCTCCTACGAGCAGTACTTC	CASSSGTSGRFSYEQYF
TRBV7-9	-	TRBJ2-2	16	-	TGTGCCAGCAGCTCTGAGGACCGCTTCCTTACCGGGGAGCTGTTTTTT	CASSSEDRFLTGELFF
TRBV6-5	-	TRBJ1-6	16	-	TGTGCCAGCAGTTACTCGGGCGGTTCCTATAATTCACCCCTCCACTTT	CASSYSGGSYNSPLHF
TRBV6-1	TRBD1	TRBJ1-1	17	-	TGTGCCAGCAGTGAAGTTATGGAGGGGGCTCTGAACACTGAAGCTTTCTTT	CASSEVMEGALNTEAFF
TRBV20-1	-	TRBJ1-2	14	-	TGCAGTGCTAGAGGACGAGGCTTACCCTATGGCTACACCTTC	CSARGRGLPYGYTF
TRBV29-1	TRBD2	TRBJ2-5	13	few	TGCAGCGCTACCCGACTAGCGGGAGGGTGGCAGTACTTC	CSATRLAGGWQYF
TRBV11-2	-	TRBJ1-1	15	-	TGTGCCAGCAGCTTAGATTTGCAGGCACCCTCGGAGGCTTTCTTT	CASSLDLQAPSEAFF
TRBV29-1	-	TRBJ1-6	13	-	TGCAGCGTGGGGGAGGCGGTGAATTCACCCCTCCACTTT	CSVGEAVNSPLHF
TRBV6-6	-	TRBJ1-2	14	few	TGTGCCAGCAGTTTAGAGGACGGCCTCTATGGCTACACCTTC	CASSLEDGLYGYTF
TRBV7-9	-	TRBJ2-1	14	-	TGTGCCAGCGGGGCAGGCGCAAACTACAATGAGCAGTTCTTC	CASGAGANYNEQFF
TRBV9	TRBD2	TRBJ2-7	16	few	TGTGCCAGCAGCGTAGCTAGGGTAGCGGGAGTGGCCGAGCAGTACTTC	CASSVARVAGVAEQYF
TRBV20-1	-	TRBJ2-1	15	-	TGCAGTGCTAGTCCCCGGTCGTCATTGTTCGATGAGCAGTTCTTC	CSASPRSSLFDEQFF
TRBV20-1	TRBD2	TRBJ2-7	13	few	TGCAGTGCGAGCGGGATGAGCTCCTACGAGCAGTACTTC	CSASGMSSYEQYF